A selection of T cell receptor beta chains follows, all from one sample in a study of blood T cell repertoires in COVID-19. Sequencing used immunoSEQ multiplex PCR; TCRdb keeps in-frame clones, though not all of them. This table holds 150,000 to 180,000 clones, 80% to 90% found once. What was sequenced was peripheral blood. These receptors originate from a woman in her thirties or forties with acute or convalescent COVID-19. Each CDR3 is given with its conserved first and last residue.

J gene: TRBJ2-2
V gene: TRBV7-3
CDR3 protein: CASSLPVGSGLGSGELFF

J gene: TRBJ1-5
V gene: TRBV16
CDR3 protein: CASSQSKGYQPQHF

J gene: TRBJ2-3
V gene: TRBV5-1
CDR3 protein: CASSIADSTDTQYF

J gene: TRBJ2-7
V gene: TRBV30
CDR3 protein: CAWSSPRGSYEQYF

J gene: TRBJ2-7
V gene: TRBV5-1
CDR3 protein: CASSGGYEQYF

J gene: TRBJ2-1
V gene: TRBV7-3
CDR3 protein: CASSPSRDTYNEQFF

J gene: TRBJ1-5
V gene: TRBV19
CDR3 protein: CASSINPKLSDSNSNQPQHF

J gene: TRBJ1-1
V gene: TRBV7-9
CDR3 protein: CASSFDTGTAFF

J gene: TRBJ2-1
V gene: TRBV7-9
CDR3 protein: CASSYIYEQFF

J gene: TRBJ2-5
V gene: TRBV19
CDR3 protein: CASSTWRGGQETQYF

J gene: TRBJ2-3
V gene: TRBV7-9
CDR3 protein: CASSLETRQGLGTQYF

J gene: TRBJ2-7
V gene: TRBV2
CDR3 protein: CASSSGQGIDEQYF

J gene: TRBJ1-4
V gene: TRBV18
CDR3 protein: CASSPRGPLTNEKLFF

J gene: TRBJ2-1
V gene: TRBV9
CDR3 protein: CASSNGLAVVDEQFF

J gene: TRBJ1-1
V gene: TRBV6-2/TRBV6-3
CDR3 protein: CASSWGRQGIYAEAFF